One and the same sample provided the 32 T cell receptor beta chains below, sequenced in a study of T cell responses to AZD1222 COVID-19 vaccine. The data were produced by immunoSEQ multiplex PCR, yet TCRdb's version contains in-frame clones alone and is incomplete. The data hold 150,000 to 200,000 clones, with around 92% observed a single time. Source: peripheral blood, taken on day 0 of AZD1222 vaccination. Every receptor here comes from an adult in good health.

This sequence joins TRBV29-1 and TRBJ2-5; possible D gene TRBD1, 6 bases. Germline V lookup: CDR1 SQVTM, CDR2 ANQGSEA. The CDR3 is 13 residues long. The V gene lost 7 bases and the J gene lost 5 bases, with 17 bases spanning the gap. CDR3 amino acids: CSGRQDPLETQYF. In nucleotides, the CDR3 is TGCAGCGGACGACAGGACCCACTCGAGACCCAGTACTTC.

The chain is built from TRBV4-3 and TRBJ2-7; D is unresolved. This CDR3 region has 14 residues. The germline V gene encodes CDR1 LGHNA and CDR2 YSLEER. V dropped 0 bases and J dropped 5 bases, with 11 bases sitting between them. CDR3 nucleotides: TGCGCCAGCAGCCAAGAGGTATTTATGCACGAGCAGTACTTC. This gives the protein CASSQEVFMHEQYF.

J is TRBJ2-1 and V is TRBV3-1 (or the pseudogene TRBV3-2), with D unclear. The length of the CDR3 is 13 residues. CDR1 and CDR2 from the germline V gene are LGHDT and YNNKEL (reference sequence). With 3 bases removed from V and 4 bases from J, the gap between germline ends came to 7 bases. CDR3 residues: CASSQRSYNEQFF. CDR3 bases: TGTGCCAGCAGCCAGCGAAGTTACAATGAGCAGTTCTTC.

Only one count was recorded for this clone. This sequence joins TRBV4-3 and TRBJ1-1; possibly TRBD1 for D (5 bases). V gave up 4 bases and J gave up 1 base, with 10 bases separating them. Germline-derived CDR1 and CDR2 are LGHNA and YSLEER. The CDR3 totals 14 residues. The CDR3 nucleotides are TGCGCCAGCAGCCGATTGACAGAGAACACTGAAGCTTTCTTT. Translated, it gives CASSRLTENTEAFF.

The chain has TRBV29-1 and TRBJ2-5; D is undetermined. The CDR3 runs to 12 residues. V was trimmed by 3 bases and J by 5 bases, leaving 10 bases between them. Per the germline V gene, CDR1 is SQVTM and CDR2 is ANQGSEA. The DNA of the CDR3 is TGCAGCGTTGAGGTCGGCCCGGAGACCCAGTACTTC. Translation gives CSVEVGPETQYF.

The V call is TRBV9, the J call TRBJ1-3, with D perhaps matching TRBD1 (5 bases). The germline V and J ends were trimmed by 3 bases and 0 bases, with 13 bases remaining between them. Per the germline V gene, CDR1 is SGDLS and CDR2 is YYNGEE. The CDR3 has 16 amino acids. The CDR3 here is CASSATGLFSGNTIYF. The CDR3 DNA sequence: TGTGCCAGCAGCGCTACGGGACTGTTCTCTGGAAACACCATATATTTT.

The CDR3 is CASSETFGDNSPLHF. CDR3 in DNA: TGTGCCAGCAGTGAGACATTCGGGGATAATTCACCCCTCCACTTT. This sequence joins TRBV6-4 and TRBJ1-6; no clear D. Germline values: CDR1 MRHNA, CDR2 SNTAGT. Trimming took 3 bases from V and 5 from J, leaving 11 bases between them. This CDR3 comprises 15 residues.

The J gene is TRBJ1-2, the V gene TRBV28; no reliable D call. CDR1 is MDHEN and CDR2 is SYDVKM in the germline V gene. Trimming pared 4 bases from V and 5 bases from J, leaving 17 bases between. CDR3 length: 15 amino acids. The CDR3 region is CASSSTGGRRYGYTF. For the CDR3, the DNA is TGTGCCAGCAGTTCGACGGGCGGGAGAAGGTATGGCTACACCTTC.

This clone has only a few counts. The V gene is TRBV3-1 (or the pseudogene TRBV3-2), the J gene TRBJ2-7; D is perhaps TRBD2 (5 bases). This CDR3 spans 15 amino acids. CDR1 LGHDT and CDR2 YNNKEL come from the germline V gene (reference sequence). V was clipped by 1 base and J by 2 bases, with 12 bases between them. The CDR3 spells CASSQGPSGAYEQYF. The CDR3 DNA sequence: TGTGCCAGCAGCCAAGGCCCTTCCGGGGCCTACGAGCAGTACTTC.

V and J are TRBV9 and TRBJ1-1; no clear D gene. V lost 0 bases to trimming and J lost 0 bases, with 9 bases between them. The germline CDR1 and CDR2 sequences are SGDLS and YYNGEE. This CDR3 region has 15 residues. The CDR3 reads CASSVVQFVNTEAFF. The CDR3 DNA reads as TGTGCCAGCAGCGTAGTACAGTTTGTGAACACTGAAGCTTTCTTT.

This clone was seen once. The rearrangement uses TRBV14 and TRBJ2-7; 9 nucleotides agree with TRBD2. The ends lost 0 bases at V and 4 bases at J; junction bases unmatched: 7. The length of the CDR3 is 16 residues. The germline V gene encodes CDR1 SGHDN and CDR2 FVKESK. CDR3 region: CASSQERLAGNYEQYF. CDR3 DNA: TGTGCCAGCAGCCAAGAAAGGCTAGCGGGAAATTACGAGCAGTACTTC.

As DNA, the CDR3 is TGTGCCACCGCGGACAGCCCGAGAACGAATTCACCCCTCCACTTT. It yields the protein CATADSPRTNSPLHF. The rearrangement links TRBV15 to TRBJ1-6; tentative D call: TRBD1 (6 bases). CDR1 LNHNV and CDR2 YYDKDF come from the germline V gene (reference sequence). The length of the CDR3 is 15 residues. The germline V and J ends were trimmed by 8 bases and 7 bases, with 18 bases remaining between them.

The CDR3 coding sequence is TGTGCCAGTATTGAAGAGATCCCCGGGGAGCTGTTTTTT. Its protein product is CASIEEIPGELFF. The rearrangement uses TRBV19 and TRBJ2-2; D call uncertain. CDR3 length: 13 residues. Trimming removed 7 bases at V and 6 bases at J, with 12 bases between. Germline V gene sequence: CDR1 LNHDA, CDR2 SQIVND (reference sequence).

The genes are TRBV30 and TRBJ1-5; TRBD1 is a possible D gene (5 bases). CDR3 length: 17 residues. Germline V gives CDR1 GTSNPN, CDR2 SVGIG (reference sequence). V gave up 0 bases and J gave up 4 bases, with 19 bases separating them. The CDR3 DNA follows: TGTGCCTGGAGTGTATGGGGCGGAAGAGCAAGGAATCAGCCCCAGCATTTT. It codes for CAWSVWGGRARNQPQHF.

This chain joins TRBV7-2 and TRBJ2-2, with 8 bases matching TRBD2. V shed 8 bases, J shed 3 bases, and the junction held 8 bases outside the gene matches. There are 15 residues in the CDR3. CDR1 and CDR2 from the germline V gene are SGHTA and FQGNSA. The CDR3 DNA sequence: TGTGCCAGCCCTAAGCAAGCGGGAGACACCGGGGAGCTGTTTTTT. The encoded protein is CASPKQAGDTGELFF. Looking up the rest from reference TRBV7-2 and TRBJ2-2 gives the full variable domain: GAGVSQSPSNKVTEKGKDVELRCDPISGHTALYWYRQSLGQGLEFLIYFQGNSAPDKSGLPSDRFSAERTGGSVSTLTIQRTQQEDSAVYLCASPKQAGDTGELFFGEGSRLTVL.

The rearrangement joins TRBV30 to TRBJ1-2; D possibly corresponds to TRBD1 (6 bases). Between the trimmed V and J ends, which lost 6 bases and 2 bases, there was a span of 10 bases. From germline, CDR1 is GTSNPN and CDR2 SVGIG (reference sequence). The CDR3 is 12 residues long. CDR3 nucleotides: TGTGCCTGTAATACAGGGAACTATGGCTACACCTTC. This translates into CACNTGNYGYTF.

This rearrangement joins TRBV5-4 to TRBJ2-7, with D unresolved. Trimming left V 4 bases short and J 0 bases short, with 14 bases between. The CDR3 length is 15 residues. Germline lookup yields CDR1 SGHNT and CDR2 YYREEE (reference sequence). The chain's CDR3 is CASSPGRSSSYEQYF. Written as DNA, the CDR3 is TGTGCCAGCAGCCCTGGCAGGAGCTCCTCCTACGAGCAGTACTTC.

The chain joins TRBV5-1 to TRBJ1-1; maybe TRBD1 (6 bases). With 4 bases removed from V and 3 bases from J, the gap between germline ends came to 25 bases. There are 18 residues in the CDR3. The germline CDR1 and CDR2 sequences are SGHRS and YFSETQ. CDR3 protein: CASSPLGGGIDWDTEAFF. In DNA, the CDR3 is TGCGCCAGCAGCCCCCTAGGGGGAGGGATAGATTGGGACACTGAAGCTTTCTTT.

V usage is TRBV5-6 and J usage is TRBJ2-1, with 7 bases identical to TRBD2. The CDR3 sequence is 15 residues long. Germline trimming cut 0 bases from V and 0 bases from J; bases unmatched to any gene: 0. CDR1 is SGHDT, CDR2 YYEEEE, per germline. The CDR3 DNA sequence: TGTGCCAGCAGCTTGGAGCGGGGCTCCTACAATGAGCAGTTCTTC. Translated, it gives CASSLERGSYNEQFF.

This chain joins TRBV12-3 or TRBV12-4 and TRBJ1-1, with D possibly being TRBD1 (6 bases). V was cut by 6 bases and J by 3 bases, with 11 bases left in between. The CDR3 extends over 13 amino acids. Here the CDR3 DNA reads TGTGCCAGCAGCATAGGACAGCACACTGAAGCTTTCTTT. Protein sequence: CASSIGQHTEAFF.

The gene calls are TRBV6-5 and TRBJ2-1, with 9 bases that match TRBD1. This CDR3 contains 16 residues. The germline gives CDR1 MNHEY, CDR2 SVGAGI. V lost 2 bases to trimming and J lost 3 bases; unmatched junction nucleotides: 5. CDR3 amino acids: CASSYHVTGGYNEQFF. CDR3 coding DNA: TGTGCCAGCAGTTACCATGTGACAGGGGGCTACAATGAGCAGTTCTTC.

The rearrangement links TRBV7-8 to TRBJ1-1; 7 bases match TRBD1. The germline V gene has CDR1 SGHVS and CDR2 FQNEAQ. This CDR3 comprises 13 residues. V gave up 5 bases and J gave up 3 bases; unmatched junction bases: 3. The CDR3 nucleotides read TGTGCCAGCAGCGCGACAGGGCACACTGAAGCTTTCTTT. Amino acids: CASSATGHTEAFF.

V gene TRBV4-1 combines with J gene TRBJ1-2; 7 bases line up with TRBD1. The germline gives CDR1 MGHRA, CDR2 YSYEKL. V gave up 4 bases and J gave up 7 bases; unmatched junction bases: 9. This CDR3 region has 14 residues. CDR3 loop: CASSPAKGALGYTF. The CDR3 DNA reads TGCGCCAGCAGCCCCGCTAAGGGGGCTCTTGGCTACACCTTC.

The chain couples TRBV9 to TRBJ2-1; 7 nucleotides line up with TRBD1. The CDR3 length is 16 residues. The V gene end was trimmed by 4 bases and the J gene end by 4 bases; junction bases not matched to a gene: 11. Germline V gene lookup returns CDR1 SGDLS and CDR2 YYNGEE. CDR3 nucleotides: TGTGCCAGCAGCACCAGTGCTGGGGACAGATACAATGAGCAGTTCTTC. It encodes CASSTSAGDRYNEQFF. The whole variable domain, filled in from reference TRBV9 and TRBJ2-1, reads DSGVTQTPKHLITATGQRVTLRCSPRSGDLSVYWYQQSLDQGLQFLIQYYNGEERAKGNILERFSAQQFPDLHSELNLSSLELGDSALYFCASSTSAGDRYNEQFFGPGTRLTVL.

CDR3 amino acids: CSGQGPYEQYF. Written as DNA, the CDR3 is TGCAGCGGACAGGGGCCCTACGAGCAGTACTTC. V usage is TRBV29-1 and J usage is TRBJ2-7; 8 bases are a match to TRBD1. The germline gives CDR1 SQVTM, CDR2 ANQGSEA. The junction had 1 base not matched to a gene; V was cut back by 7 bases and J by 2 bases. CDR3 length equals 11 residues.

The V call is TRBV7-2, the J call TRBJ1-2; 8 bases line up with TRBD1. Germline V CDR1 and CDR2: SGHTA, FQGNSA. The CDR3 length is 12 residues. For the CDR3, the DNA is TGTGCAGGACAGGGAACCAGCTATGGCTACACCTTC. Its translation: CAGQGTSYGYTF.

V and J are TRBV5-6 and TRBJ2-7; D is undetermined. This CDR3 contains 14 residues. Germline loops: CDR1 SGHDT, CDR2 YYEEEE. Trimming removed 0 bases from V and 3 bases from J, with 10 bases in between. The CDR3 DNA sequence: TGTGCCAGCAGCTTGGGCGGTTTCGTCTACGAGCAGTACTTC. Translating it yields CASSLGGFVYEQYF.

J is TRBJ1-2 and V is TRBV19, with D hard to call. The germline V gene has CDR1 LNHDA and CDR2 SQIVND (reference sequence). This CDR3 comprises 16 residues. V was pared by 8 bases and J by 0 bases, with 19 bases between. CDR3 region: CASLGLGLGTNYGYTF. CDR3 nucleotide sequence: TGTGCCAGTTTGGGCCTCGGACTGGGAACTAACTATGGCTACACCTTC.

The chain employs TRBV7-2 and TRBJ2-7; no clear D. Germline CDR1 reads SGHTA; CDR2 reads FQGNSA. The CDR3 runs to 13 residues. Trimming stripped 4 bases from V and 6 bases from J, with 13 bases between. CDR3 protein: CASSSWVPGEQYF. DNA for the CDR3: TGTGCCAGCAGCTCATGGGTCCCGGGCGAGCAGTACTTC.

The chain employs TRBV18 and TRBJ1-1, with D unresolved. CDR1 is KGHSH and CDR2 is LQKENI in the germline V gene. There are 15 residues in the CDR3. V lost 3 bases to trimming and J lost 1 base, with 12 bases between them. The CDR3 here is CASSPARLENTEAFF. The CDR3 nucleotides are TGTGCCAGCTCACCGGCCCGGTTGGAGAACACTGAAGCTTTCTTT.

This clone appeared a single time. The V call is TRBV30, the J call TRBJ1-4; D ambiguous. The ends were cut back, 1 base at V and 2 bases at J, with 8 bases in the middle. CDR3 length equals 14 residues. Germline values: CDR1 GTSNPN, CDR2 SVGIG (reference sequence). CDR3 sequence: CAWSGSRTNEKLFF. DNA of the CDR3: TGTGCCTGGAGTGGATCTCGGACTAATGAAAAACTGTTTTTT.

The chain carries TRBV2 and TRBJ2-7, with D tentatively TRBD2 (6 bases). The CDR3 totals 13 residues. Trimming cost V 4 bases and J 3 bases, with 10 bases left between them. The germline V gene encodes CDR1 SNHLY and CDR2 FYNNEI. CDR3 sequence: CASSGLVGYEQYF. The DNA for the CDR3 is TGTGCCAGCAGTGGACTAGTGGGCTACGAGCAGTACTTC.